The 28 T cell receptor beta chains listed next were all sequenced from one sample in a study of technical replicates of blood from a handful of donors. The method was immunoSEQ multiplex PCR; TCRdb's version includes in-frame clones alone and lacks a portion of them. The sample lists 77,000 or so clones; 80% to 95% were seen once. Material for sequencing was T cells isolated from PBMCs. All receptors derive from a human donor in good health.

The chain couples TRBV2 to TRBJ1-5; D is unclear. V dropped 3 bases and J dropped 2 bases, with 23 bases sitting between them. This CDR3 contains 19 residues. From germline, CDR1 is SNHLY and CDR2 FYNNEI. CDR3: CASSDVNPFDGEGNQPQHF. CDR3 DNA sequence: TGTGCCAGCAGTGATGTTAACCCTTTTGACGGGGAAGGCAATCAGCCCCAGCATTTT.

CDR3 protein: CASSDYLGGGGYTF. The CDR3 bases are TGTGCCAGCAGTGATTACTTGGGCGGAGGCGGCTACACCTTC. V usage is TRBV25-1 and J usage is TRBJ1-2; no definite D call. Germline V gives CDR1 MGHDK, CDR2 SYGVNS. Trimming removed 3 bases from V and 8 bases from J, with 16 bases in between. CDR3 length equals 14 residues.

The J gene is TRBJ1-3, the V gene TRBV4-3; no firm D call. This CDR3 region has 16 residues. Trimming cost V 2 bases and J 0 bases, with 11 bases left between them. Looked up from germline, CDR1 is LGHNA and CDR2 is YSLEER. Here the CDR3 DNA reads TGCGCCAGCAGCCAAATGGCCGGGGACTCTGGAAACACCATATATTTT. Protein sequence: CASSQMAGDSGNTIYF.

The chain combines TRBV28 with TRBJ2-5; D might be TRBD1 (7 bases). Germline CDR1 MDHEN, CDR2 SYDVKM. This CDR3 has 14 residues. V lost 2 bases, J lost 4 bases, and 11 bases lay in between. CDR3 residues: CASSLRQGGETQYF. The CDR3 DNA is TGTGCCAGCAGTTTACGGCAGGGGGGAGAGACCCAGTACTTC.

The chain employs TRBV13 and TRBJ1-6, with no clear D. Trimming removed 3 bases from V and 7 bases from J, with 10 bases in between. The CDR3 totals 14 residues. Germline V gives CDR1 PRHDT, CDR2 FYEKMQ (reference sequence). The CDR3 region is CASSFVRENSPLHF. CDR3 bases: TGTGCCAGCAGCTTCGTACGGGAAAATTCACCCCTCCACTTT.

The V and J genes are TRBV25-1 and TRBJ1-1; no definite D call. There are 13 residues in the CDR3. Trimming stripped 5 bases from V and 0 bases from J, with 7 bases between. Germline V lookup: CDR1 MGHDK, CDR2 SYGVNS. The CDR3 DNA reads as TGTGCCAGCAGTCGAGACATGAACACTGAAGCTTTCTTT. Encoded protein: CASSRDMNTEAFF. Full variable domain (rest looked up from reference TRBV25-1 and TRBJ1-1): EADIYQTPRYLVIGTGKKITLECSQTMGHDKMYWYQQDPGMELHLIHYSYGVNSTEKGDLSSESTVSRIRTEHFPLTLESARPSHTSQYLCASSRDMNTEAFFGQGTRLTVV.

The rearrangement joins TRBV30 to TRBJ2-7, with 8 bases aligning to TRBD1. V was pared by 3 bases and J by 2 bases, with 9 bases of the junction left unmatched. The CDR3 spans 15 residues. Germline lookup yields CDR1 GTSNPN and CDR2 SVGIG (reference sequence). The DNA of the CDR3 is TGTGCCTGGAGCCTAGACAGGGGACGAGCCTACGAGCAGTACTTC. Translated: CAWSLDRGRAYEQYF.

CDR3 in DNA: TGTGCCAGCTCACCGGGGGCGGGAGTTCGCGATGAGCAGTTCTTC. Amino acid sequence: CASSPGAGVRDEQFF. The V call is TRBV18, the J call TRBJ2-1, with D possibly TRBD2 on 7 matching bases. The CDR3 has 15 residues. Germline CDR1 reads KGHSH; CDR2 reads LQKENI. The V end lost 3 bases, the J end lost 8 bases, and 17 bases lay between the germline ends.

V gene TRBV29-1 combines with J gene TRBJ1-2; D is unresolved. CDR1 and CDR2 (germline): SQVTM, ANQGSEA. The V end lost 4 bases, the J end lost 6 bases, and 18 bases lay between the germline ends. The CDR3 spans 14 residues. Here the CDR3 reads CSVVPGTSPNGYTF. The DNA for the CDR3 is TGCAGCGTTGTTCCGGGAACCTCCCCCAATGGCTACACCTTC. The whole variable domain, filled in from reference TRBV29-1 and TRBJ1-2, reads SAVISQKPSRDICQRGTSLTIQCQVDSQVTMMFWYRQQPGQSLTLIATANQGSEATYESGFVIDKFPISRPNLTFSTLTVSNMSPEDSSIYLCSVVPGTSPNGYTFGSGTRLTVV.

The rearrangement uses TRBV28 and TRBJ2-7; 7 bases align to TRBD1. Losses at the gene ends were 1 base for V and 5 bases for J; bases not matched to a gene: 5. This CDR3 spans 14 amino acids. Germline CDR1 MDHEN, CDR2 SYDVKM. The chain's CDR3 is CASSLFDRVHEQYF. The CDR3 DNA sequence: TGTGCCAGCAGTTTATTCGACAGGGTCCACGAGCAGTACTTC.

The rearrangement joins TRBV18 to TRBJ1-1; weak D call: TRBD1 (6 bases). Germline V lookup: CDR1 KGHSH, CDR2 LQKENI. The CDR3 sequence is 16 residues long. V gave up 4 bases and J gave up 11 bases, with 26 bases separating them. CDR3 loop: CASSLIHVGTPRAAFF. The CDR3, as DNA: TGTGCCAGCTCACTCATCCACGTCGGGACACCGAGGGCGGCTTTCTTT.

The rearrangement links TRBV7-9 to TRBJ1-2; D is unclear. Germline values: CDR1 SEHNR, CDR2 FQNEAQ (reference sequence). This CDR3 comprises 13 residues. V lost 1 base and J 5 bases, leaving 8 bases between the germline ends. CDR3 sequence (DNA): TGTGCCAGCAGCTTAGATTCAGGTTATGGCTACACCTTC. Encoded protein: CASSLDSGYGYTF.

The chain couples TRBV29-1 to TRBJ2-1; 9 bases are a match to TRBD2. Trimming removed 3 bases from V and 8 bases from J; junction bases left unmatched: 8. This CDR3 region has 14 residues. Per the germline V gene, CDR1 is SQVTM and CDR2 is ANQGSEA. CDR3: CSVDRLAGSYEQFF. CDR3 DNA: TGCAGCGTTGATAGGCTAGCGGGAAGCTATGAGCAGTTCTTC.

V gene TRBV12-5 combines with J gene TRBJ1-5; D is possibly TRBD1 (5 bases). The length of the CDR3 is 13 residues. CDR1 is LGHNT and CDR2 is FRNRAP in the germline V gene. V lost 6 bases to trimming and J lost 3 bases, with 9 bases between them. This chain's CDR3 is CASGQGINQPQHF. The DNA for the CDR3 is TGTGCTAGTGGGCAGGGAATCAATCAGCCCCAGCATTTT.

The CDR3 region has the DNA TGTGCCAGCATGAACAGGGGCGAGCAGTACTTC. It specifies CASMNRGEQYF. The chain recombines TRBV2 with TRBJ2-7, with 7 bases fitting TRBD1. Germline V gene data show CDR1 as SNHLY and CDR2 as FYNNEI. This CDR3 is 11 amino acids long. V lost 7 bases to trimming and J lost 6 bases; unmatched junction nucleotides: 3.

V gene TRBV9 combines with J gene TRBJ2-7, with D perhaps TRBD2 (6 bases). This CDR3 contains 14 residues. Germline values: CDR1 SGDLS, CDR2 YYNGEE. V was trimmed by 0 bases and J by 4 bases, leaving 11 bases between them. The CDR3 reads CASSVGGAQYEQYF. The CDR3 nucleotides read TGTGCCAGCAGCGTAGGCGGGGCCCAATACGAGCAGTACTTC.

This sequence joins TRBV28 and TRBJ1-2, with TRBD1 matching over 11 bases. This CDR3 has 15 residues. Unmatched junction bases numbered 7, after V lost 6 bases and J lost 4 bases. CDR1 and CDR2 (germline): MDHEN, SYDVKM. The CDR3 here is CASSTDRGLTYGYTF. CDR3 DNA: TGTGCCAGCAGCACGGACAGGGGGCTAACCTATGGCTACACCTTC.

The chain is built from TRBV9 and TRBJ2-7; 7 positions match TRBD2. This CDR3 contains 16 residues. V lost 4 bases and J lost 1; bases outside the gene matches: 11. Germline lookup yields CDR1 SGDLS and CDR2 YYNGEE. CDR3: CASSPSGGTMSYEQYF. The CDR3 bases are TGTGCCAGCAGCCCATCTGGTGGGACTATGTCCTACGAGCAGTACTTC.

The CDR3 DNA follows: TGTGCCAGCAGCGGGACAGGAGGGCCTGAAGCTTTCTTT. As protein: CASSGTGGPEAFF. The chain recombines TRBV9 with TRBJ1-1; TRBD1 aligns across 7 bases. The CDR3 contains 13 residues. V lost 3 bases and J lost 6; bases outside the gene matches: 5. Germline V gene sequence: CDR1 SGDLS, CDR2 YYNGEE.

The rearrangement joins TRBV9 to TRBJ1-4, with 7 nucleotides matching TRBD1. The CDR3 runs to 15 residues. CDR1 and CDR2 from the germline V gene are SGDLS and YYNGEE. V shed 3 bases and J 0 bases; nucleotides not matched to a gene: 2. Here the CDR3 DNA reads TGTGCCAGCAGCGAGGGACAGCCAACTAATGAAAAACTGTTTTTT. Its translation is CASSEGQPTNEKLFF.

This clone was recorded only once. This chain joins TRBV5-5 and TRBJ2-6; tentative D call: TRBD2 (6 bases). V was pared by 0 bases and J by 0 bases, with 16 bases between. Germline CDR1 is SGHKS and CDR2 is YYEKEE (reference sequence). CDR3 length: 19 residues. This chain's CDR3 is CASSLGSGLWHSGANVLTF. CDR3 coding DNA: TGTGCCAGCAGCTTGGGTTCGGGACTTTGGCACTCTGGGGCCAACGTCCTGACTTTC.

The genes are TRBV18 and TRBJ1-2, with D perhaps TRBD1 (6 bases). The V gene lost 3 bases and the J gene lost 3 bases, with 14 bases spanning the gap. The CDR3 is 15 amino acids. The germline gives CDR1 KGHSH, CDR2 LQKENI. Here the CDR3 reads CASSPKARTDYGYTF. The CDR3 bases are TGTGCCAGCTCACCTAAAGCCCGGACAGACTATGGCTACACCTTC.

The chain employs TRBV6-6 and TRBJ2-1; perhaps TRBD2 as D (6 bases). Germline V gene sequence: CDR1 MNHNY, CDR2 SVGAGI (reference sequence). V lost 2 bases to trimming and J lost 1 base, with 9 bases between them. This CDR3 is built from 15 residues. The CDR3 protein is CASSYGRRSYNEQFF. In DNA, the CDR3 is TGTGCCAGCAGTTACGGGAGGAGGTCCTACAATGAGCAGTTCTTC.

This chain joins TRBV9 and TRBJ1-2; D not resolved. Trimming left V 0 bases short and J 2 bases short, with 8 bases between. The CDR3 spans 14 residues. Germline loops: CDR1 SGDLS, CDR2 YYNGEE. CDR3 sequence reads: CASSVGAVNYGYTF. The CDR3 coding sequence is TGTGCCAGCAGCGTAGGGGCAGTAAACTATGGCTACACCTTC.

The gene calls are TRBV5-6 and TRBJ2-3, with D possibly matching TRBD2 (6 bases). Germline V gene data show CDR1 as SGHDT and CDR2 as YYEEEE. V shed 1 base and J shed 4 bases, with 13 bases lying between them. This CDR3 spans 15 amino acids. The CDR3 here is CASSLMPSAADTQYF. CDR3 DNA: TGTGCCAGCAGCTTGATGCCTAGCGCAGCAGATACGCAGTATTTT.

This chain connects TRBV11-2 to TRBJ2-4, with TRBD2 identical over 10 bases. Germline CDR1 is SGHAT and CDR2 is FQNNGV. V lost 2 bases and J lost 8; bases outside the gene matches: 6. This CDR3 has 15 residues. The CDR3 nucleotides are TGTGCCAGCAGCTTAAGCGGGAGGGCTGGAGACATTCAGTACTTC. Translation gives CASSLSGRAGDIQYF.

This chain joins TRBV23-1 and TRBJ1-1; 7 bases are a match to TRBD1. TRBV23-1 is classed as an ORF, of uncertain function. J was trimmed by 3 bases and V by 1 base; bases with no gene match: 2. CDR3 length: 14 amino acids. The chain's CDR3 is CASSQLTGYTEAFF. The CDR3 DNA follows: TGCGCCAGCAGTCAATTGACAGGGTACACTGAAGCTTTCTTT.

This clone was observed once. The chain recombines TRBV25-1 with TRBJ1-2; D perhaps matches TRBD1 (6 bases). Trimming removed 3 bases from V and 2 bases from J, with 10 bases in between. This CDR3 is built from 14 residues. Germline V CDR1 and CDR2: MGHDK, SYGVNS. In DNA, the CDR3 is TGTGCCAGCAGTGACGGGACAACAAACTATGGCTACACCTTC. It specifies CASSDGTTNYGYTF.